These 4 T cell receptor beta chains were sequenced from one sample in a study of human T cells and chemical hapten exposure. Time point described: patch test 3, about 24 weeks after DPC sensitization. Indicated treatment: therapeutic diphenylcyclopropenone sensitization with weekly scalp DPC. One entry per CDR3 protein results from TCRdb running MiXCR on the RACE reads. The sample yields about 82,000 distinct CDR3 sequences, more than 10% seen once. Sequences were derived from whole blood, sampled in connection with sensitization to the hapten diphenylcyclopropenone (DPC). The receptors originated from a woman between 45 and 65 years old with alopecia areata. Some clones in this sample may be carry-over from other donors' samples.

Comments on this clonotype: It may be a read error: a sequence one base away is much more abundant. This rearrangement joins TRBV7-6 to TRBJ2-1; unclear D gene. Germline CDR1 and CDR2: SGHVS and FNYEAQ. CDR3 length equals 12 residues. DNA for the CDR3: TGTGCCAGCAACTTAGATCGGGATGAGCAGTTCTTC. This sequence encodes CASNLDRDEQFF. The complete variable domain, with remaining parts taken from reference TRBV7-6 and TRBJ2-1, reads GAGVSQSPRYKVTKRGQDVALRCDPISGHVSLYWYRQALGQGPEFLTYFNYEAQQDKSGLPNDRFSAERPEGSISTLTIQRTEQRDSAMYRCASNLDRDEQFFGPGTRLTVL.

This clonotype was recorded a few times. This sequence joins TRBV4-3 and TRBJ1-4; D gene unclear. In germline, CDR1 is LGHNA, CDR2 YSLEER. This CDR3 is built from 13 residues. Trimming cost V 5 bases and J 8 bases, with 12 bases left between them. The CDR3 spells CASSSRTGEKLFF. The CDR3 DNA sequence: TGCGCCAGCAGCTCGAGGACCGGCGAAAAACTGTTTTTT.

A few counts support this clonotype. The chain's CDR3 is CASSSGTGSGLETQYF. The CDR3 DNA reads as TGTGCCAGCAGTTCCGGGACAGGGAGTGGTTTGGAGACCCAGTACTTC. The chain couples TRBV2 to TRBJ2-5, with 9 nucleotides matching TRBD1. The germline V gene has CDR1 SNHLY and CDR2 FYNNEI. The CDR3 totals 16 residues. Losses at the gene ends were 5 bases for V and 5 bases for J; bases not matched to a gene: 12.

CDR3 sequence (DNA): TGTGCCAGCACCTATTCTAAAGGGACGGCGAAACTCGGGGAGCAGTACTTC. Protein sequence: CASTYSKGTAKLGEQYF. The rearrangement joins TRBV6-5 to TRBJ2-7; the D call may be TRBD1 or TRBD2 (5 bases each). Germline assignment: CDR1 MNHEY and CDR2 SVGAGI. CDR3 length: 17 residues. The V end lost 7 bases, the J end lost 7 bases, and 29 bases lay between the germline ends.